The TCR beta chain described here comes from a study of T cell responses to AZD1222 COVID-19 vaccine (dated by TCRdb to 2020 to 2022). About the study as a whole: TCR sequencing covered roughly 230 trial participants: 200 to 210 given two doses of AZD1222 and 26 given two doses of MenACWY control vaccine. Enrollment into the trials was organized by age into subgroups of 18-55, 56-69 and 70-plus years, and those subgroups contained about 160, 30 and 59 TCR-sequenced participants, respectively. The study at large found these results: Because no day 14 peak-response samples were available, the repertoires could be characterized only after the peak T cell response. In the small 56-69-year group, the increase in depth fell short of significance, most likely because of low power. Conclusions about previously exposed vaccinees were limited because only six AZD1222 recipients were SARS-CoV-2 seropositive at baseline. The vaccine-associated CD4 TCRs covered the entire spike protein, and the dominant responses fell in regions 160-218 and 743-854. A significant rise in spike-specific TCR breadth and depth was observed after two AZD1222 doses relative to day 0 and relative to MenACWY recipients. Participants were mostly white British and included more females than males, and it was suggested by the authors that clonal diversity may have been underestimated. Reportedly, close to half of the unique spike-specific TCRs recognized epitopes lying outside the regions that are mutated in the B.1.351 and B.1.1.7 variants.

The sample's time point, from its label and the paper: about 28 days (+/-7) after the second vaccine dose. Because spike-specific TCR depth and breadth did not differ between the two schedules, AZD1222 recipients who got a second dose at roughly 4 weeks were pooled with those who got a second dose at roughly 12 weeks. Samples from vaccinated people were obtained from the UK trials COV001 and COV002, which included a single-blind randomized controlled phase 2/3 trial of AZD1222 (ChAdOx1 nCoV-19) in healthy adults. For TCRbeta chain sequencing, PBMC samples from trial participants were taken at day 0 and at day 28 after the second dose. The CDR3 regions of human TCRbeta chains were subjected to immunosequencing. From the authors' description of their analysis: Repertoire TCRs were matched against a reference library of SARS-CoV-2-specific TCRs generated with the MIRA antigen-specificity platform. Breadth was defined as the fraction of unique TCRs that were SARS-CoV-2-associated. Depth was defined as the fraction of total T cells that were SARS-CoV-2-associated. Using the MIRA data, each spike-specific TCR was mapped to the spike region that the TCR reacts to and placed in a CD4 or CD8 class. Log10-transformed breadth and depth values were compared by one-way ANOVA with Sidak's multiple comparisons tests. What TCRdb holds here is the immuneACCESS table cut down to in-frame rearrangements. Part of the clones is not present; checked against another copy, under half of the missing clones reflect an unresolved V gene, and the others are unexplained. That table gives V, J and clone size, and the DNA gave D and trimming. Recorded for this sample are 140,000 to 150,000 clones; approximately 92% of them occurred a single time. Roughly 3.4% of the sample is held by the ten biggest clonotypes.

Details on this clone: The clone's antigen remains unknown. Per-nucleotide qualities are absent, and no much larger clonotype sits a single base away.

Measured from the cysteine to the phenylalanine, the CDR3 is 18 residues long. The kept DNA is CDR3 alone, 54 bases in frame from the first base. V is shortened by 7 bases, J by 3 bases, and the region joining them spans 25 bases. The germline V gene yields MNHEY for CDR1 and SVGEGT for CDR2. The source material was peripheral blood, sampled 28 days after the second AZD1222 dose. This clonotype originated in an adult who received the AZD1222 COVID-19 vaccine. The rearranged segments are TRBV6-2 or TRBV6-3 and TRBJ2-1, with a tentative D gene TRBD1 over 8 matching bases. The CDR3 protein sequence reads: CASTPGQGPGLNYNEQFF. The nucleotide sequence is TGTGCCAGCACCCCAGGACAGGGCCCGGGACTAAACTACAATGAGCAGTTCTTC.